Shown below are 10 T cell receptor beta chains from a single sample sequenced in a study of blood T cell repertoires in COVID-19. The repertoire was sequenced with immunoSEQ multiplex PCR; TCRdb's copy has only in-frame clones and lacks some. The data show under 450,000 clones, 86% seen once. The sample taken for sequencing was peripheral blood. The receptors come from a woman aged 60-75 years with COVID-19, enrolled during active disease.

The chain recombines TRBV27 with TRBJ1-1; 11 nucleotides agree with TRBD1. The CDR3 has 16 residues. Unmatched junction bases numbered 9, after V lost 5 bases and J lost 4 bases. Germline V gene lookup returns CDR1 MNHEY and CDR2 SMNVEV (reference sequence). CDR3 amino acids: CASSRPGQGEGTEAFF. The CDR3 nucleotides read TGTGCCAGCAGTCGCCCGGGACAGGGGGAAGGCACTGAAGCTTTCTTT.

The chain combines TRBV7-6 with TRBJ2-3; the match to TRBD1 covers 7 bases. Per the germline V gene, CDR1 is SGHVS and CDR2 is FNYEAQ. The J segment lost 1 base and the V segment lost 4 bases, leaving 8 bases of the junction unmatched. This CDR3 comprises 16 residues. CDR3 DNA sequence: TGTGCCAGCAGCTCAAACAGGGGAGAGGGCACAGATACGCAGTATTTT. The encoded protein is CASSSNRGEGTDTQYF.

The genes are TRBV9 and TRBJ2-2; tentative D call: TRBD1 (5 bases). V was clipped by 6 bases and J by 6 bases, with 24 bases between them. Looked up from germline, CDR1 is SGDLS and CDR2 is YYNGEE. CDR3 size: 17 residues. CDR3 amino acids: CASTEKGKGSVPGELFF. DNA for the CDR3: TGTGCCAGCACCGAAAAGGGGAAGGGTTCAGTACCCGGGGAGCTGTTTTTT.

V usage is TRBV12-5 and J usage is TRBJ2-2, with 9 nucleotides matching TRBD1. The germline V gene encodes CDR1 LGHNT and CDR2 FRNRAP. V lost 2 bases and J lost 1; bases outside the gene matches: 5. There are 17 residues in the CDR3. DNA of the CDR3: TGTGCTAGTGGTTTGAGGGGACAGGGATTGAACACCGGGGAGCTGTTTTTT. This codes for CASGLRGQGLNTGELFF.

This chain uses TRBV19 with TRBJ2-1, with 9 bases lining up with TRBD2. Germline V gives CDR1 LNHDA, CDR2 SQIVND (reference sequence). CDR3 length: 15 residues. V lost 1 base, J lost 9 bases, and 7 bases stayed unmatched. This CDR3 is CASSIGSGGRREQFF. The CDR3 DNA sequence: TGTGCCAGTAGTATAGGAAGCGGGGGGAGGCGTGAGCAGTTCTTC.

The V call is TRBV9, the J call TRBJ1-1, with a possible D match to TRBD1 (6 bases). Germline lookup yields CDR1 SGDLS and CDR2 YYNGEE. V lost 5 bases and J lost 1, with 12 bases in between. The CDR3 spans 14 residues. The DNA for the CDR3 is TGTGCCAGCAGTCCCTGGGACACGAACACTGAAGCTTTCTTT. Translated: CASSPWDTNTEAFF.

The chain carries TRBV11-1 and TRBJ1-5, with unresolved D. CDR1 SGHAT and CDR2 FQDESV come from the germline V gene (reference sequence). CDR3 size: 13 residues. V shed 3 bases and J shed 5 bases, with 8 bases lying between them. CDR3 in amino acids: CASSLTIYQPQHF. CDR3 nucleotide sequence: TGTGCCAGCAGCTTGACAATCTATCAGCCCCAGCATTTT.

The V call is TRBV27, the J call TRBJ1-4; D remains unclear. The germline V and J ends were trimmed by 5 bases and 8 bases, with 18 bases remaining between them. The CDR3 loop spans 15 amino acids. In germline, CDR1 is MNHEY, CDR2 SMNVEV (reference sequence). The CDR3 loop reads CASSDRERTTEKLFF. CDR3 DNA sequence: TGTGCCAGCAGTGACCGGGAGCGGACTACGGAAAAACTGTTTTTT.

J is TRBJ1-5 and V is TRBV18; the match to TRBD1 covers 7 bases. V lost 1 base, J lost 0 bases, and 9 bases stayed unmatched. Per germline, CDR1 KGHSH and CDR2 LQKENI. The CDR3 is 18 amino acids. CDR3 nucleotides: TGTGCCAGCTCACCACGGGGATCAGGGGGGAATAGCAATCAGCCCCAGCATTTT. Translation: CASSPRGSGGNSNQPQHF.

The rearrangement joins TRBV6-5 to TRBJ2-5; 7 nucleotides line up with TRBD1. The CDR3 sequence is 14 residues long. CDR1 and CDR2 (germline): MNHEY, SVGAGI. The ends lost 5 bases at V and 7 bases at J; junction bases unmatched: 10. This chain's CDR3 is CASSPDRGQGTQYF. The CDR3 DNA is TGTGCCAGCAGTCCCGATAGGGGGCAGGGGACCCAGTACTTC.